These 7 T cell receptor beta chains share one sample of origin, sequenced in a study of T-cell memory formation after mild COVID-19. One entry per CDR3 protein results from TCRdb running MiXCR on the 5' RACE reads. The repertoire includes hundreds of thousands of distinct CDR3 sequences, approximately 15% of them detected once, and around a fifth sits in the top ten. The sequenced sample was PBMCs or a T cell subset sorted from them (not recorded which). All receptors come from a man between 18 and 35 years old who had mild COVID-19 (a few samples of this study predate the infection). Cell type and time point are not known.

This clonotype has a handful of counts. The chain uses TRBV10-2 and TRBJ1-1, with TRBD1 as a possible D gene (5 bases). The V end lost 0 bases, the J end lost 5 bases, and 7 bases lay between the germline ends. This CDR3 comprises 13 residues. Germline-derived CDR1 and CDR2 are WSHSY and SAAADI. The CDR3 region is CASSESGGTEAFF. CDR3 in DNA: TGCGCCAGCAGTGAGTCGGGGGGTACTGAAGCTTTCTTT.

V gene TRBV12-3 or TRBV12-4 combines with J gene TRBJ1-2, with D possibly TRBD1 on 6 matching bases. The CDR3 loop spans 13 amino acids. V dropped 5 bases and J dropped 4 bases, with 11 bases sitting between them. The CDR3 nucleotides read TGTGCCAGCAGTATGACAGGACTCTATGGCTACACCTTC. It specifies CASSMTGLYGYTF.

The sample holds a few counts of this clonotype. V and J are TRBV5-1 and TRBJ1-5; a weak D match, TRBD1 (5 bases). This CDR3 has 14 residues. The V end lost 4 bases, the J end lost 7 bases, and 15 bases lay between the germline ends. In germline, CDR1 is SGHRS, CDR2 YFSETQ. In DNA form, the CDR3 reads TGCGCCAGCAGCCCCGGGGGTAAAGAGCAGCCCCAGCATTTT. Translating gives CASSPGGKEQPQHF.

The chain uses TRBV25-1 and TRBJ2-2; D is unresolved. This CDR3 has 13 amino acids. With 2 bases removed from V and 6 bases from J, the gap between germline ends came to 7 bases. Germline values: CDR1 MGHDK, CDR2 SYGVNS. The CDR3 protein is CASSEGVPGELFF. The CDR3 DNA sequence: TGTGCCAGCAGTGAAGGGGTTCCCGGGGAGCTGTTTTTT.

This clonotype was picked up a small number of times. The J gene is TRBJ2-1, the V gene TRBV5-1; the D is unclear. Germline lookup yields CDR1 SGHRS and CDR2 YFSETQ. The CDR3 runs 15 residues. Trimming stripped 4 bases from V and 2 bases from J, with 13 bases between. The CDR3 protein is CASSPTSRAYNEQFF. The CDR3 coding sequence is TGCGCCAGCAGCCCCACGTCCCGGGCCTACAATGAGCAGTTCTTC.

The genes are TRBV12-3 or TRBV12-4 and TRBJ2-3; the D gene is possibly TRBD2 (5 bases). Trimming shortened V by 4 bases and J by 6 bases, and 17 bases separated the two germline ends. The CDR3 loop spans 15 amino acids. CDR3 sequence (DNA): TGTGCCAGCAGTTCTGGCGGGCCGCAAACGGATACGCAGTATTTT. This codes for CASSSGGPQTDTQYF.

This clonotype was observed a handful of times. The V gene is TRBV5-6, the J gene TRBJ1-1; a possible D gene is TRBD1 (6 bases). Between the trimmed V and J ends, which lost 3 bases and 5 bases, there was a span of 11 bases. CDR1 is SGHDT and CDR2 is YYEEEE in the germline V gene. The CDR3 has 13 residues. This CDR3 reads CASSWGAETEAFF. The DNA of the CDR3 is TGTGCCAGCAGCTGGGGGGCCGAAACTGAAGCTTTCTTT.